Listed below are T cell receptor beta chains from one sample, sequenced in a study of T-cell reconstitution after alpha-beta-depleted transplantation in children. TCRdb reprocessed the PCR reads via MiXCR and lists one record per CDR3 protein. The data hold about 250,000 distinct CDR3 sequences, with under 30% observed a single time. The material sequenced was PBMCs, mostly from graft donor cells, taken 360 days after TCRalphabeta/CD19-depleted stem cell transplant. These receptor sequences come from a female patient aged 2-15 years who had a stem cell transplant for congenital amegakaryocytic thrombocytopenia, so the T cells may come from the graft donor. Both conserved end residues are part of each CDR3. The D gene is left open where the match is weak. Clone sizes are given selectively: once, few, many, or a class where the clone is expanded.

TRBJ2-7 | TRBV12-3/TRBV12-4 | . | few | TGTGCCAGCTCGGTAGAGCAGTACGAGCAGTACTTC | CASSVEQYEQYF
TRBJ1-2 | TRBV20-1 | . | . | TGCAGTGCTAGAACCATGCACTATGGCTACACCTTC | CSARTMHYGYTF
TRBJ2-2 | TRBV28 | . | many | TGTGCCAGCAGTTTAGCGGGGTCGAACACCGGGGAGCTGTTTTTT | CASSLAGSNTGELFF
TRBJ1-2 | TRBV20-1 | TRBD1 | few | TGCAGTGCTAGAGATGTGGACAGGGGTGACTATGGCTACACCTTC | CSARDVDRGDYGYTF
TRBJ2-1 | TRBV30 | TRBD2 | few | TGTGCAACTACCGGACGGCCGATAGCGGGATTTGGTATTGAGCAGTTCTTC | CATTGRPIAGFGIEQFF
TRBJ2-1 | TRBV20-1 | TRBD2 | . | TGCAGTGCTATAGCGGGAGGGCCCCACAATGAGCAGTTCTTC | CSAIAGGPHNEQFF
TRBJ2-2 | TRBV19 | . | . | TGTGCCAGTAGTATAGTCGACCCCGCCACCGGGGAGCTGTTTTTT | CASSIVDPATGELFF
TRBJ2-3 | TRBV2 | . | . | TGTGCCAGCAGTGATCTCGCCCCACACCTCACAGATACGCAGTATTTT | CASSDLAPHLTDTQYF
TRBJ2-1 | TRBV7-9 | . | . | TGTGCCAGCAGCTCCCTTTTAAATGAGCAGTTCTTC | CASSSLLNEQFF
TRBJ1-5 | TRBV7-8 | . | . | TGTGCCAGCAGCTTAATAAGCTATAGCAATCAGCCCCAGCATTTT | CASSLISYSNQPQHF
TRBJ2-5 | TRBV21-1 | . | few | TGTGCCAGCAGCCCCTTAGGACCGGGACTAGCCTACGAGACCCAGTACTTC | CASSPLGPGLAYETQYF
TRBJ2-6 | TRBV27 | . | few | TGTGCCAGCAGACCACAGAGAGACTCTGGGGCCAACGTCCTGACTTTC | CASRPQRDSGANVLTF
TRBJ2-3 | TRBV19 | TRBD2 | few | TGTGCCAGTAGAATTAGCGGGAGGGATCTCACAGATACGCAGTATTTT | CASRISGRDLTDTQYF
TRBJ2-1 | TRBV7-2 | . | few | TGTGCCAGCAGGACTGGGCGGGATGAGCAGTTCTTC | CASRTGRDEQFF
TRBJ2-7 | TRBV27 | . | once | TGTGCCAGCAGTCTATCCCGGGACGGTGCCGACGAGCAGTACTTC | CASSLSRDGADEQYF
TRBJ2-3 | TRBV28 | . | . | TGTGCCAGCAGCGGGGACACAAGCACAGATACGCAGTATTTT | CASSGDTSTDTQYF
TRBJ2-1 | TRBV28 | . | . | TGTGCCAGCAGTCCATGGGTGGGCCCGGCCAATGAGCAGTTCTTC | CASSPWVGPANEQFF
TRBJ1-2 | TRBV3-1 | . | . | TGTGCCAGCAGGATTACAGGGTTCGGCGGCTACACCTTC | CASRITGFGGYTF
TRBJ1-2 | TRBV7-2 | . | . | TGTGCCAGCAGCTTAGCCCCCGTAGGGGACCTGTATGGCTACACCTTC | CASSLAPVGDLYGYTF
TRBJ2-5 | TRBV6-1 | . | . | TGTGCCAGCAGCCGCCCGGGGGCTTATGAGACCCAGTACTTC | CASSRPGAYETQYF
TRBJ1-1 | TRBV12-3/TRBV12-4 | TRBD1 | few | TGTGCCAGCAGTCGCTCCGGGACAGGAACGAACACTGAAGCTTTCTTT | CASSRSGTGTNTEAFF
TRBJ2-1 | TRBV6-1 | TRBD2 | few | TGTGCCAGCAGAAACATTCTAGCGGGGGTCTTTGGTGAGCAGTTCTTC | CASRNILAGVFGEQFF
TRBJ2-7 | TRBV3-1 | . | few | TGTGCCAGCAGCCTTTTTATCGGGGGCGAGCAGTACTTC | CASSLFIGGEQYF
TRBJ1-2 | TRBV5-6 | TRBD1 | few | TGTGCCAGCAGCTTGGACAGGGGGATAAGCGGCTACACCTTC | CASSLDRGISGYTF
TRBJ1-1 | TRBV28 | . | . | TGTGCCAGCAATCCTTTGGGACTGAACACTGAAGCTTTCTTT | CASNPLGLNTEAFF
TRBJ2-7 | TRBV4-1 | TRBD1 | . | TGCGCCAGCAGCCAAGATTTGGGTTTTTGGGACAGCTCCTACGAGCAGTACTTC | CASSQDLGFWDSSYEQYF
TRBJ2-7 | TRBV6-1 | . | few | TGTGCCAGCAGTGGAATCACCGGGACTGATTACTCCTACGAGCAGTACTTC | CASSGITGTDYSYEQYF
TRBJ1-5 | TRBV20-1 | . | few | TGCAGTGCTAGAGATGTTAAAACCCCCCAGGGCAATCAGCCCCAGCATTTT | CSARDVKTPQGNQPQHF
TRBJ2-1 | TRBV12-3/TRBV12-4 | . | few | TGTGCCAGCAGTCCTGAGATCAGCTCCTACAATGAGCAGTTCTTC | CASSPEISSYNEQFF
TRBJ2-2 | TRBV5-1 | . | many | TGCGCCAGCAGCTTGTCAGGGGCCGGGGAGCTGTTTTTT | CASSLSGAGELFF
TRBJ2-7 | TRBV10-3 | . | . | TGTGCCATCAGTGAGTTGGGAAACTACGAGCAGTACTTC | CAISELGNYEQYF
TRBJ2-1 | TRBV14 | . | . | TGTGCCAGCAGCGCCCTTAGGTGGGTTGAGCAGTTCTTC | CASSALRWVEQFF
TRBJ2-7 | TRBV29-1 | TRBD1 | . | TGCAGCGTCACGAAAACAGGGGCCTACGAGCAGTACTTC | CSVTKTGAYEQYF
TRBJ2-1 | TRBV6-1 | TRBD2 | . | TGTGCCAGCAGTGATACCGGGAGGCAGAACCCTACCTTC | CASSDTGRQNPTF
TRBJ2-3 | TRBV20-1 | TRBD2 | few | TGCAGTGCTAGAGTGGGCAGAACGCGGGGGGGCCGCACAGATACGCAGTATTTT | CSARVGRTRGGRTDTQYF
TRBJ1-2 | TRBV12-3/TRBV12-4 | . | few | TGTGCCAGCAGTTCCCAACCGGGGTTTGGCTACACCTTC | CASSSQPGFGYTF
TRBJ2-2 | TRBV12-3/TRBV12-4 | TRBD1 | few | TGTGCCACCTCAACGGCAGGGGGCGACGGGGAGCTGTTTTTT | CATSTAGGDGELFF
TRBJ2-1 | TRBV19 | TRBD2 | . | TGTGCCAGTAGTATGTGGCGCGAGGAGCGGGAGGGCGATGAGCAGTTCTTC | CASSMWREEREGDEQFF
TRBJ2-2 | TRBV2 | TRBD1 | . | TGTGCCAGCAGTGAAGATGTGGAGACAGGGGTTACCGGGGAGCTGTTTTTT | CASSEDVETGVTGELFF
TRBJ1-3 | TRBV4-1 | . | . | TGCGCCAGCAGCCAAGTGGTAGGGTATGGAAACACCATATATTTT | CASSQVVGYGNTIYF
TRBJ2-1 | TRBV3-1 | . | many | TGTGCCAGCAGCCAAGATATCCGGGACTACAATGAGCAGTTCTTC | CASSQDIRDYNEQFF
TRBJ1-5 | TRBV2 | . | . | TGTGCCAGCAGGCCAATCAATCAGCCCCAGCATTTT | CASRPINQPQHF
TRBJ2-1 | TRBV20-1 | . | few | TGCAGTGCCGGGGACGTGAGCTCCTACAATGAGCAGTTCTTC | CSAGDVSSYNEQFF
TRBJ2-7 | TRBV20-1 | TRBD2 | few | TGCAGTGCTAGTTGGGTTCGGGAGGTGGGGGACGAGCAGTACTTC | CSASWVREVGDEQYF
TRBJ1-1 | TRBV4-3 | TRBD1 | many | TGCGCCAGCAGCCACATCGACAGGGTGGATACTGAAGCTTTCTTT | CASSHIDRVDTEAFF
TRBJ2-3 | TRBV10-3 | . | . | TGTGCCATCAGTGGGGCAGGCACAGATACGCAGTATTTT | CAISGAGTDTQYF
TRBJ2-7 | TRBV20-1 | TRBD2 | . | TGCAGTGCTAGCGGACTAGCAAGCGAGCAGTACTTC | CSASGLASEQYF
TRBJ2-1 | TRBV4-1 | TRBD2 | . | TGCGCCAGCAGCCAAGAGTTAGCGGGAGCGATATACAATGAGCAGTTCTTC | CASSQELAGAIYNEQFF
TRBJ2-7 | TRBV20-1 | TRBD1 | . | TGCAGTGCTAGAGCAGGACCGGGACAGTACTACGAGGAGTACTTC | CSARAGPGQYYEEYF
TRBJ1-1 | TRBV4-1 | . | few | TGCGCCAGCAGCCAGCAGGGTTTAGGGGACACTGAAGCTTTCTTT | CASSQQGLGDTEAFF
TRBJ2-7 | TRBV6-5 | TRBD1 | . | TGTGCCAGCAGTTCGGGACAGCACGTCCACGAGCAGTACTTC | CASSSGQHVHEQYF
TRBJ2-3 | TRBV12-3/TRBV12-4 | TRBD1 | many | TGTGCCAGCAGTTTCGGGACAGGGGGCACAGATACGCAGTATTTT | CASSFGTGGTDTQYF
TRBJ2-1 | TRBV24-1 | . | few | TGTGCCACCAGTGATTGGGATGAGCAGTTCTTC | CATSDWDEQFF
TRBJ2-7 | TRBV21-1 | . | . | TGTGCCAGCAGCAAAGGAGATACAGGGGTCGTACGACTCTACGAGCAGTACTTC | CASSKGDTGVVRLYEQYF
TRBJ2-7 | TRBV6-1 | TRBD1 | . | TGTGCCAGCAGAGCCGGGACAGGGGGCGAGCAGTACTTC | CASRAGTGGEQYF
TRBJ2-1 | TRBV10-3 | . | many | TGTGCCATCAGTGAACAAACTAATGAGCAGTTCTTC | CAISEQTNEQFF
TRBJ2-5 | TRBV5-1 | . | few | TGCGCCAGCACCATTGGAGGGATCTACCAAGAGACCCAGTACTTC | CASTIGGIYQETQYF
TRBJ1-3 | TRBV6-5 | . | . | TGTGCCAGCAGTTACTCGAAGGGGATTAACTCTGGAAACACCATATATTTT | CASSYSKGINSGNTIYF
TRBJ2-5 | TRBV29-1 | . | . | TGCAGCGTTGAAGAACGTCTGGGGGCGGGCTTCCAGTACTTC | CSVEERLGAGFQYF
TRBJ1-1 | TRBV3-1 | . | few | TGTGCCAGCAGCCAAGGTTACGCCTCTCCCAGGGACACTGAAGCTTTCTTT | CASSQGYASPRDTEAFF